This T cell receptor (beta chain) is drawn from a study of monozygotic twins with cystic fibrosis. General observations from the study: Nucleotide-identical clonotype sharing was significantly higher within monozygotic CF twin pairs than between unrelated CF individuals.

Trimming stripped 1 base from V and 5 bases from J, with 9 bases between. The CDR3 runs to 14 residues. Germline-derived CDR1 and CDR2 are KGHSH and LQKENI. This clone was counted a single time. Its cognate antigen is unknown. Produced via immunoSEQ multiplex PCR; TCRdb's table is partial and in-frame only. The data contain 13,000 to 15,000 clones, approximately 81% of them singletons. The chain employs TRBV18 and TRBJ2-1, with no clear D. Sequenced: blood. The receptor comes from a boy between 5 and 17 years old with cystic fibrosis. The CDR3 loop is CASSPLAGNNEQFF. The CDR3 nucleotides are TGTGCCAGCTCACCACTCGCAGGAAACAATGAGCAGTTCTTC.